This T cell receptor beta chain emerged from a study of T cell repertoires in cytomegalovirus infection. Points from the study as a whole: Across the ex vivo response, the dominant clonotypes were HLA-C-restricted CMV-specific TCR beta clonotypes.

A single record per CDR3 protein comes from TCRdb applying MiXCR to the reads. The sample has 300,000 to 400,000 distinct CDR3 sequences; 25% to 30% are singletons. This clonotype appeared many times. Its antigen is as yet unknown. The sequencing used cultured PBMCs, collected from culture after CMV antigen stimulation. This sequence originates from a human donor in good health (CMV status not recorded). Some clones in this sample may be carry-over from other donors' samples.

The CDR3 sequence is CASSLDGQGGTGELFF. CDR3 coding DNA: TGTGCCAGCAGCTTAGATGGACAGGGGGGTACCGGGGAGCTGTTTTTT. The gene calls are TRBV7-2 and TRBJ2-2; 10 positions match TRBD1. CDR3 length: 16 residues. V shed 1 base and J 5 bases; nucleotides not matched to a gene: 4. The germline CDR1 and CDR2 sequences are SGHTA and FQGNSA.